The clone carrying this T cell receptor (beta chain) was detected only a few times. The CDR3 sequence is 15 residues long. Between the trimmed V and J ends, which lost 8 bases and 6 bases, there was a span of 23 bases. The germline CDR1 and CDR2 sequences are MGHRA and YSYEKL. Generated by immunoSEQ multiplex PCR, the TCRdb table keeps only in-frame clones and is missing some. Here the sample spans about 40,000 clones, 70% to 85% being singletons. These data are taken from a study of blood T cell repertoires in COVID-19. Study in general: COVID-19 samples from acute and convalescent phases originated in the United States, Italy and Spain. The analysed material was cDNA or gDNA that came from T cells, B-cell-depleted T cells, or PBMCs.

Sequenced material: peripheral blood. This sequence originates from a woman aged 55-69 years with acute or convalescent COVID-19. This chain links TRBV4-1 with TRBJ2-7, with D possibly matching TRBD2 (5 bases). CDR3 in amino acids: CASRGSMPRKSEQYF. Here the CDR3 DNA reads TGCGCCAGCCGCGGGTCGATGCCTCGAAAGAGCGAGCAGTACTTC.